This T cell receptor (beta chain) comes out of a study of T cells in Graves' hyperthyroidism and ophthalmopathy. V lost 1 base, J lost 8 bases, and 9 bases lay in between. In germline, CDR1 is SGHRS, CDR2 YFSETQ. The CDR3 covers 13 residues. Amplification of TCR beta CDR3 regions used RNA as the template. First-round RT-PCR targeting the TCR CDR3 was performed with the HTBI primer set. Each CDR3 protein gets one entry after TCRdb re-called the multiplex PCR reads with MiXCR. The table lists roughly 570,000 distinct CDR3 sequences, 35% to 55% of them singletons. The chain joins TRBV5-1 to TRBJ1-4; D call uncertain. The source material was peripheral blood or thyroid tissue (not recorded which). The sequence derives from a young woman with Graves' hyperthyroidism. The CDR3 DNA follows: TGCGCCAGCAGCTTGTCGCGGTGGGAAAAACTGTTTTTT. Translated: CASSLSRWEKLFF.